One sample yielded the 16 T cell receptor beta chains listed below, sequenced in a study of blood T cell repertoires in COVID-19 (dated by TCRdb to 2018 to 2020). The library was produced with the immunoSEQ multiplex PCR assay. TCRdb re-hosts the immuneACCESS table, in-frame sequences only. Its copies lack some clones; in the studies checked, an unresolved V gene accounts for under half of them, and the cause for the rest is not known. In this sample the table shows over 70,000 clones, approximately 82% of which occur a single time. 10% of the sample is in the top ten clones. Sequencing used peripheral blood. Receptors were obtained from a man aged 60 to 69 with acute or convalescent COVID-19.

The chain has TRBV6-2 or TRBV6-3 and TRBJ1-2, with unresolved D. Germline assignment: CDR1 MNHEY and CDR2 SVGEGT. The ends were cut back, 4 bases at V and 6 bases at J, with 3 bases in the middle. The CDR3 spans 10 residues. The CDR3 region has the DNA TGTGCCAGCAGTTCCAATGGCTACACCTTC. It specifies CASSSNGYTF.

The V call is TRBV27, the J call TRBJ2-2; D is undetermined. Looked up from germline, CDR1 is MNHEY and CDR2 is SMNVEV (reference sequence). V dropped 3 bases and J dropped 1 base, with 9 bases sitting between them. This CDR3 is 15 amino acids long. The CDR3, as DNA: TGTGCCAGCAGTTTGAAGCAAAAGAACACCGGGGAGCTGTTTTTT. This gives the protein CASSLKQKNTGELFF.

This clone was recorded once. The V and J genes are TRBV4-2 and TRBJ1-4; D remains ambiguous. The length of the CDR3 is 13 residues. Per germline, CDR1 LGHNA and CDR2 YNFKEQ. V lost 0 bases, J lost 8 bases, and 7 bases lay in between. The CDR3 sequence: CASSQDLREKLFF. The CDR3 DNA is TGTGCCAGCAGCCAAGACCTTCGGGAAAAACTGTTTTTT.

The V and J genes are TRBV4-2 and TRBJ1-1; D is uncertain. The germline V gene encodes CDR1 LGHNA and CDR2 YNFKEQ. Trimming took off 7 bases at V and 3 bases at J, with 12 bases between the two ends. This CDR3 comprises 13 residues. This CDR3 is CASTSTEDTEAFF. Written as DNA, the CDR3 is TGTGCCAGCACCTCTACGGAGGACACTGAAGCTTTCTTT.

This clone turned up a few times. The chain recombines TRBV2 with TRBJ1-5; TRBD1 might be the D (5 bases). The ends were cut back, 5 bases at V and 4 bases at J, with 9 bases in the middle. The CDR3 length is 13 residues. From germline, CDR1 is SNHLY and CDR2 FYNNEI. Written as DNA, the CDR3 is TGTGCCAGCAGTTCAGGGATTAATCAGCCCCAGCATTTT. Translation gives CASSSGINQPQHF.

The chain joins TRBV5-1 to TRBJ2-1; 8 bases agree with TRBD2. This CDR3 is 15 amino acids long. The junction had 8 bases not matched to a gene; V was cut back by 9 bases and J by 0 bases. CDR1 and CDR2 from the germline V gene are SGHRS and YFSETQ. CDR3 nucleotide sequence: TGCGCCACCCATAGCGGGACGAGCTCCTACAATGAGCAGTTCTTC. It specifies CATHSGTSSYNEQFF.

The CDR3 DNA reads as TGTGCCAGCAGTTCTCCAGCGGGGGGAGACCCATCCAATGAGCAGTTCTTC. This encodes CASSSPAGGDPSNEQFF. The chain uses TRBV7-3 and TRBJ2-1, with 9 nucleotides matching TRBD2. This CDR3 contains 17 residues. Germline trimming cut 6 bases from V and 6 bases from J; bases unmatched to any gene: 15. Germline CDR1 and CDR2: SGHTA and FQGTGA.

Details on this clone: At one boundary the junction diverges from the germline segment, which might be a read error. The J gene is TRBJ1-2, the V gene TRBV5-5; D not resolved. CDR1 and CDR2 from the germline V gene are SGHKS and YYEKEE (reference sequence). The CDR3 runs 15 residues. This CDR3 is CATSLEPNINYGYTF. In nucleotides, the CDR3 is TGTGCCACCAGCTTGGAGCCTAATATCAACTATGGCTACACCTTC.

The DNA of the CDR3 is TGTGCCACCAGCTTGGGACAGAGCAATCAGCCCCAGCATTTT. Translating it yields CATSLGQSNQPQHF. The V call is TRBV15, the J call TRBJ1-5, with 7 bases matching TRBD1. Germline assignment: CDR1 LNHNV and CDR2 YYDKDF (reference sequence). The CDR3 extends over 14 amino acids. With V trimmed by 5 bases and J by 1 base, 2 bases remained unmatched.

This chain connects TRBV29-1 to TRBJ2-7; 10 bases agree with TRBD1. V shed 8 bases, J shed 5 bases, and the junction held 3 bases outside the gene matches. This CDR3 spans 11 amino acids. Germline assignment: CDR1 SQVTM and CDR2 ANQGSEA. The CDR3 spells CSTGTGDEQYF. The CDR3 DNA reads as TGCAGCACCGGGACAGGGGACGAGCAGTACTTC.

This CDR3 reads CASSSGATEAFF. CDR3 coding DNA: TGTGCCAGCAGTTCAGGGGCCACTGAAGCTTTCTTT. V and J are TRBV12-3 or TRBV12-4 and TRBJ1-1; TRBD1 is a possible D gene (6 bases). This CDR3 is built from 12 residues. Trimming removed 4 bases at V and 4 bases at J, with 7 bases between.

This chain connects TRBV7-8 to TRBJ1-1, with D unresolved. Germline-derived CDR1 and CDR2 are SGHVS and FQNEAQ. Between the trimmed V and J ends, which lost 3 bases and 1 base, there was a span of 9 bases. CDR3 length equals 14 residues. As DNA, the CDR3 is TGTGCCAGCAGCTTGATGAATAGGAACACTGAAGCTTTCTTT. Translated, it gives CASSLMNRNTEAFF.

CDR3 loop: CAWGRLGAPYEQYF. In DNA form, the CDR3 reads TGTGCCTGGGGCAGGCTGGGGGCCCCCTACGAGCAGTACTTC. The chain combines TRBV30 with TRBJ2-7; a weak D match, TRBD1 (6 bases). The CDR3 is 14 amino acids. In germline, CDR1 is GTSNPN, CDR2 SVGIG (reference sequence). The germline V and J ends were trimmed by 5 bases and 2 bases, with 16 bases remaining between them. The full variable domain, completed using reference TRBV30 and TRBJ2-7, is SQTIHQWPATLVQPVGSPLSLECTVEGTSNPNLYWYRQAAGRGLQLLFYSVGIGQISSEVPQNLSASRPQDRQFILSSKKLLLSDSGFYLCAWGRLGAPYEQYFGPGTRLTVT.

The J gene is TRBJ2-5, the V gene TRBV27; D perhaps matches TRBD1 (5 bases). The V gene lost 8 bases and the J gene lost 4 bases, with 11 bases spanning the gap. Germline lookup yields CDR1 MNHEY and CDR2 SMNVEV (reference sequence). The CDR3 consists of 12 residues. The CDR3 region has the DNA TGTGCCAGCGGGGCCGAAGGAGAGACCCAGTACTTC. The encoded protein is CASGAEGETQYF.

The V gene is TRBV6-5, the J gene TRBJ2-7; D not certain. Germline CDR1 is MNHEY and CDR2 is SVGAGI. The CDR3 contains 13 residues. With 10 bases removed from V and 1 base from J, the gap between germline ends came to 14 bases. CDR3 nucleotide sequence: TGTGCCACCTTCGCTAGTATGTCCTACGAGCAGTACTTC. The encoded protein is CATFASMSYEQYF.

The chain has TRBV14 and TRBJ1-1; a weak D match, TRBD1 (6 bases). Germline V CDR1 and CDR2: SGHDN, FVKESK. V lost 6 bases, J lost 3 bases, and 11 bases lay in between. This CDR3 contains 13 residues. CDR3 sequence reads: CASSPTGYTEAFF. CDR3 DNA: TGTGCCAGCAGTCCAACAGGGTACACTGAAGCTTTCTTT.